This TCR beta chain was recovered during a study of T cells in Graves' hyperthyroidism and ophthalmopathy. Study-wide background: The initial diagnosis was the point when peripheral blood was collected, ahead of any treatment.

V trimming: 0 bases; J trimming: 8 bases; junction bases outside the gene matches: 2. Germline V gene lookup returns CDR1 MNHEY and CDR2 SVGAGI. The CDR3 spans 14 residues. This sample holds PBMCs from less than 13 ml fresh peripheral blood. What was amplified from RNA transcripts were TCR beta CDR3 regions. An initial round of RT-PCR targeting the TCR CDR3 relied on the HTBI primer set. MiXCR, applied by TCRdb to the multiplex PCR reads, yields one record per CDR3 protein. The profile shows just under 750,000 distinct CDR3 sequences, about a third of them singletons. The source is a woman in her 40s with Graves' hyperthyroidism. The specimen was blood. The rearrangement links TRBV6-5 to TRBJ1-4; 8 bases align to TRBD1. The CDR3 DNA reads TGTGCCAGCAGTTACTCCAGGGGGCGCGAAAAACTGTTTTTT. Translation gives CASSYSRGREKLFF.